The sequence of this T cell receptor (beta chain) was determined in a study of T-cell memory formation after mild COVID-19. For the study at large: TCR clusters showed largely donor specificity. Study-level findings and limits: Some SARS-CoV-2-responding clones were already detected in memory before infection.

There are a few counts of this clonotype. The antigen is unknown. Constant-segment-primed 5'RACE gave TCR alpha and TCR beta cDNA libraries with sample barcodes and UMIs. Each CDR3 protein is one row after TCRdb ran MiXCR on the 5' RACE reads. Of hundreds of thousands of distinct CDR3 sequences in the sample, around 17% were seen once. This CDR3 spans 16 amino acids. With 2 bases removed from V and 3 bases from J, the gap between germline ends came to 14 bases. From germline, CDR1 is SEHNR and CDR2 FQNEAQ (reference sequence). Material: PBMCs or a T cell subset sorted from them (not recorded which). The sequence was obtained from an adult woman who had mild COVID-19 (a few samples of this study predate the infection). Cell type and time point are not known. This chain connects TRBV7-9 to TRBJ2-1; the D gene could be TRBD1 or TRBD2 (5 bases each). The CDR3 loop reads CASSLFQGENYNEQFF. The CDR3 DNA follows: TGTGCCAGCAGCTTATTTCAGGGAGAGAACTACAATGAGCAGTTCTTC.